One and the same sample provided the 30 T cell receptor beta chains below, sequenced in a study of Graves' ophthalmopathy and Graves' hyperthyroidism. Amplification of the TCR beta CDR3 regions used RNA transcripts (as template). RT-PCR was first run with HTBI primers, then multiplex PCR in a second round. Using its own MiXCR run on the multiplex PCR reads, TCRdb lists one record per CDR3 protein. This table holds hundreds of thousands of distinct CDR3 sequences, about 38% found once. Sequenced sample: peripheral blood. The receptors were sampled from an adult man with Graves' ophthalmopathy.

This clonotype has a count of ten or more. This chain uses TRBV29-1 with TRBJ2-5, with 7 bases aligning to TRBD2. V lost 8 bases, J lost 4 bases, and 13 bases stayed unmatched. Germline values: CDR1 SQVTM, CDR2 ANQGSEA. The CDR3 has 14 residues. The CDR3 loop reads CSLSPGTTGETQYF. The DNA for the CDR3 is TGCAGCCTCAGTCCCGGGACTACGGGAGAGACCCAGTACTTC.

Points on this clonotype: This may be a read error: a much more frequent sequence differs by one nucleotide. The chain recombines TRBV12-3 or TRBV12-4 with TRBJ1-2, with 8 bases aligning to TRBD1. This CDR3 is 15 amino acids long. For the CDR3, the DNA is TGTGCCAGCAGTGATCGCCAGGGGGCGCGATATGGCCACACCTTC. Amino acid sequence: CASSDRQGARYGHTF.

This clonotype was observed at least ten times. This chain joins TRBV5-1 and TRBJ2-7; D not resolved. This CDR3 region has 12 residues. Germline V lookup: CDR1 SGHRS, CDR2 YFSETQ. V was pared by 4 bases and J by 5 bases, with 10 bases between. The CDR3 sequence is CASSRTSHEQYF. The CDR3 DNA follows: TGCGCCAGCAGCAGGACCAGCCACGAGCAGTACTTC.

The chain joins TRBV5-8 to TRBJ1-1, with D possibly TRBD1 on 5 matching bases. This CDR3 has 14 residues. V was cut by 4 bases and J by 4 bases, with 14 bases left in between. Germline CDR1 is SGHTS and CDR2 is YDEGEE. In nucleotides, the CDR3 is TGTGCCAGCAGCCGGGACCGCGGTGGCACTGAAGCTTTCTTT. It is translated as CASSRDRGGTEAFF.

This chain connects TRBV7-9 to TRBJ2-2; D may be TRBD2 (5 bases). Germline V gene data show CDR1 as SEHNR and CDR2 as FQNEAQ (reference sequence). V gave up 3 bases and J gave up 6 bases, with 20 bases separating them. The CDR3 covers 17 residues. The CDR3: CASSLARVALGAGELFF. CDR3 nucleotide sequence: TGTGCCAGCAGCTTGGCGAGGGTAGCGCTAGGCGCCGGGGAGCTGTTTTTT.

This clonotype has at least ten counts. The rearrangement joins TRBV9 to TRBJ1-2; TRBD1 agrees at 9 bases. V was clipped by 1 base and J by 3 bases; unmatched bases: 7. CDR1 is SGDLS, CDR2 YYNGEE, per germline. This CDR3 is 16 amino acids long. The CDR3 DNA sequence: TGTGCCAGCAGCGTAAACCCGGGACAGGGCCACTATGGCTACACCTTC. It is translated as CASSVNPGQGHYGYTF.

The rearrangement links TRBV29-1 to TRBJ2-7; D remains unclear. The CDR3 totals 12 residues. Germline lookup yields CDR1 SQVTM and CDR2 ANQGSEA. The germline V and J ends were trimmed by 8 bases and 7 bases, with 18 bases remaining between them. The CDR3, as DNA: TGCAGCAGCTTTTTCCTTTCCGGAGAGCAGTACTTC. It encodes CSSFFLSGEQYF.

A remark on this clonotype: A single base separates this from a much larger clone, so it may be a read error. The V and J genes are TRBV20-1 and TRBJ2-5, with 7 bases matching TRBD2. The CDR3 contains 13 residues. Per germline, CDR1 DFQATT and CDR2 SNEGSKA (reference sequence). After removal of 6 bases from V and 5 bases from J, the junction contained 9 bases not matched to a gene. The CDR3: CSAVAGEPETQYF. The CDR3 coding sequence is TGCAGTGCCGTGGCGGGGGAGCCGGAGACCCAGTACTTC.

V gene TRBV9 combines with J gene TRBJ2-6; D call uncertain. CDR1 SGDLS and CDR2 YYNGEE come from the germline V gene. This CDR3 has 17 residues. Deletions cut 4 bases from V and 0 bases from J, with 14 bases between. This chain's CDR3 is CASSLFDRLSGANVLTF. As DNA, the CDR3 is TGTGCCAGCAGCCTCTTCGACCGACTCTCTGGGGCCAACGTCCTGACTTTC.

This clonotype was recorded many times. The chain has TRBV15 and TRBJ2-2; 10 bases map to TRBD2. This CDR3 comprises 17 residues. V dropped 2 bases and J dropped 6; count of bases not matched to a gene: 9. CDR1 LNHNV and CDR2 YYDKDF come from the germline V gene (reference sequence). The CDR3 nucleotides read TGTGCCACCAGCAGATCCGGACTAGCGGATCTGGCCGGGGAGCTGTTTTTT. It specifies CATSRSGLADLAGELFF. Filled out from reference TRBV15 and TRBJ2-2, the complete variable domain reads DAMVIQNPRYQVTQFGKPVTLSCSQTLNHNVMYWYQQKSSQAPKLLFHYYDKDFNNEADTPDNFQSRRPNTSFCFLDIRSPGLGDTAMYLCATSRSGLADLAGELFFGEGSRLTVL.

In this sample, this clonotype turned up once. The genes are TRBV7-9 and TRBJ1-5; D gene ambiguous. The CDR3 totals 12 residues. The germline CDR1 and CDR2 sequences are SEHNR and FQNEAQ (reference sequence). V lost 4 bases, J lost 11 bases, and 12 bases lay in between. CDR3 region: CASSSNRGTQHF. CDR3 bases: TGTGCCAGCAGCTCCAACCGTGGGACCCAGCATTTT. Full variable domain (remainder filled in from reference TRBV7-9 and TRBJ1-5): DTGVSQNPRHKITKRGQNVTFRCDPISEHNRLYWYRQTLGQGPEFLTYFQNEAQLEKSRLLSDRFSAERPKGSFSTLEIQRTEQGDSAMYLCASSSNRGTQHFGDGTRLSIL.

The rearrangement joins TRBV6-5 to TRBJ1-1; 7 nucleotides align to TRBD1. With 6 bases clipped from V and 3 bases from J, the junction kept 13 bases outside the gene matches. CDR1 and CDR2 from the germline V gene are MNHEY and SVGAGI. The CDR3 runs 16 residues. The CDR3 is CASRQRDSRGDTEAFF. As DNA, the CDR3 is TGTGCCAGCAGGCAACGGGACAGCCGGGGTGACACTGAAGCTTTCTTT.

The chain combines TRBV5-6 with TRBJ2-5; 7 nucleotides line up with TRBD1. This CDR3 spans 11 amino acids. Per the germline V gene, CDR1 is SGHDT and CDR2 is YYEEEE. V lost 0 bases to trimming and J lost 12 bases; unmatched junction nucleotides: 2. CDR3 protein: CASSLGDREYF. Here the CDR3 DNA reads TGTGCCAGCAGCTTGGGGGACAGAGAGTACTTC.

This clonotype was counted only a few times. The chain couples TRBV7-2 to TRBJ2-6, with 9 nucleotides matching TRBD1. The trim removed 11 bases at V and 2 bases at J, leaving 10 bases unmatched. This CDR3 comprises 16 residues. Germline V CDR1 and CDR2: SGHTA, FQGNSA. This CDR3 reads CAFCRDRVPGANVLTF. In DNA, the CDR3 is TGTGCCTTTTGCCGGGACAGGGTCCCTGGGGCCAACGTCCTGACTTTC.

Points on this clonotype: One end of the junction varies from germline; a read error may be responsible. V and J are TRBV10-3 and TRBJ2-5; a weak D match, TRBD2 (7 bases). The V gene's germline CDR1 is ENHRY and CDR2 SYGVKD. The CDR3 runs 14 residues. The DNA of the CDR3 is TGTGCCAGCAGTTACGGGGGGCCTGAAGAGACCCAGTACTTC. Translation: CASSYGGPEETQYF.

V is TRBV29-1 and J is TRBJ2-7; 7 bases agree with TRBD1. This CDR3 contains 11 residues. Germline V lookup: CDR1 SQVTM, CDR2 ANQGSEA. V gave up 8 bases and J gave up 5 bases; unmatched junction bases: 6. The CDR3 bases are TGCAGCCAGTCGCAGGGGGACGAGCAGTACTTC. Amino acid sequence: CSQSQGDEQYF.

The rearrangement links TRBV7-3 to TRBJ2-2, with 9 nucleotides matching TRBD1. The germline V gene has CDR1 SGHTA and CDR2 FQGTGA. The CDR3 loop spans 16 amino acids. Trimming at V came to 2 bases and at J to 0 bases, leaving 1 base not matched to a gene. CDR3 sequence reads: CASSLGTGTNTGELFF. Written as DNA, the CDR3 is TGTGCCAGCAGCTTAGGGACAGGGACGAACACCGGGGAGCTGTTTTTT. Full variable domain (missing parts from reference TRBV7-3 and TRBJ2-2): GAGVSQTPSNKVTEKGKYVELRCDPISGHTALYWYRQSLGQGPEFLIYFQGTGAADDSGLPNDRFFAVRPEGSVSTLKIQRTERGDSAVYLCASSLGTGTNTGELFFGEGSRLTVL.

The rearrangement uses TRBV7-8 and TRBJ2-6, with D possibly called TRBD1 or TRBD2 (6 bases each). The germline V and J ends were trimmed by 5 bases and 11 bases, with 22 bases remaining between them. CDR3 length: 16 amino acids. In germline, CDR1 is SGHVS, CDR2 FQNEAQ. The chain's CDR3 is CASSGRSGPGDYVLTF. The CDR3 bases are TGTGCCAGCAGCGGTCGTAGCGGACCAGGGGACTACGTCCTGACTTTC.

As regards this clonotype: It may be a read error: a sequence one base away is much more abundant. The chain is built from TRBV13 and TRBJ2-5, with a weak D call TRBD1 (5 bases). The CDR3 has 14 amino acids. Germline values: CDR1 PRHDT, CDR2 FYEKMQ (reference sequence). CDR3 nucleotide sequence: TGTGCCAGCAGCCAAGCCCGCGACAGAGAGGCCCAGTACTTC. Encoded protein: CASSQARDREAQYF.

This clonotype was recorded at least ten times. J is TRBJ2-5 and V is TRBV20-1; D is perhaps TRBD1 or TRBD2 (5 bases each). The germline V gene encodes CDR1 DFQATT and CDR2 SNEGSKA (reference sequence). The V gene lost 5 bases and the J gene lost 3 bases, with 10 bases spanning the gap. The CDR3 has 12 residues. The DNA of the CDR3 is TGCAGTGCTGGGGGAGTGGAAGAGACCCAGTACTTC. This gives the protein CSAGGVEETQYF.

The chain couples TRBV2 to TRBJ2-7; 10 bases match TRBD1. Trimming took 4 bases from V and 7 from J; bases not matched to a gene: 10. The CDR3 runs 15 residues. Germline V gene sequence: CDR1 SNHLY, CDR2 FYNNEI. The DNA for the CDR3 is TGTGCCAGCAGTGCCCGGGACAGGGGTTTACGGGAGCAGTACTTC. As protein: CASSARDRGLREQYF.

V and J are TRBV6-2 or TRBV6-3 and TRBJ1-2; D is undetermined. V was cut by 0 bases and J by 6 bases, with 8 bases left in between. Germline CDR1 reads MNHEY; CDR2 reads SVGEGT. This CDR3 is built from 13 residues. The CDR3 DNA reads TGTGCCAGCAGTTACTCGGGTGCTGATGGCTACACCTTC. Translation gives CASSYSGADGYTF.

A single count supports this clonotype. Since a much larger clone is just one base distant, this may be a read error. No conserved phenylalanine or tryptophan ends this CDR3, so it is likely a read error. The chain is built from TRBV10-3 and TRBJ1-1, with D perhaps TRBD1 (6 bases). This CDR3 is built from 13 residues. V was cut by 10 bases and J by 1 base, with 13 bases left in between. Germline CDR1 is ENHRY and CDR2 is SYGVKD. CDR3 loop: CASRPRGNTEAFS. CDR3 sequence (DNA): TGTGCCAGCAGACCCAGGGGGAACACTGAAGCTTTCTCT.

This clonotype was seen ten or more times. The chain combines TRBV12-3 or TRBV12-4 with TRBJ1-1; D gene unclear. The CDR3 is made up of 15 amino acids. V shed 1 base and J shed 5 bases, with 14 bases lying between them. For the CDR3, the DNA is TGTGCCAGCAGTTTAGATGCCCAAACGGGGACTGAAGCTTTCTTT. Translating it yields CASSLDAQTGTEAFF.

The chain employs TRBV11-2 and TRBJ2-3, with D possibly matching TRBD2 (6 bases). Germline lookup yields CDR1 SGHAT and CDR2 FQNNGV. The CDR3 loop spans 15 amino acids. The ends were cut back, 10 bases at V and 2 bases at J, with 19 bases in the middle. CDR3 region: CAKYRDSHFTDTQYF. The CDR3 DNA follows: TGTGCCAAGTATCGGGACTCCCATTTCACAGATACGCAGTATTTT.

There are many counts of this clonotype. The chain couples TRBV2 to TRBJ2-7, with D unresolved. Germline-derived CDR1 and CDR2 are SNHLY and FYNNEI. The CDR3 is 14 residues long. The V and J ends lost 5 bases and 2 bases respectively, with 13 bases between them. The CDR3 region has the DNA TGTGCCAGCAGTCCCTTACGGGCCCCCTACGAGCAGTACTTC. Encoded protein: CASSPLRAPYEQYF. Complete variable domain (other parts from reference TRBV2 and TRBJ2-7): EPEVTQTPSHQVTQMGQEVILRCVPISNHLYFYWYRQILGQKVEFLVSFYNNEISEKSEIFDDQFSVERPDGSNFTLKIRSTKLEDSAMYFCASSPLRAPYEQYFGPGTRLTVT.

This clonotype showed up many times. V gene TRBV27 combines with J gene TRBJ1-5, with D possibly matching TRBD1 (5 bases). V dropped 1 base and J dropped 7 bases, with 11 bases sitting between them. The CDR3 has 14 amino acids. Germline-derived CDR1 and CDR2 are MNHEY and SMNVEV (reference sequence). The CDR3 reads CASSLWWGVQPQHF. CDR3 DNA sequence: TGTGCCAGCAGTTTATGGTGGGGGGTCCAGCCCCAGCATTTT.

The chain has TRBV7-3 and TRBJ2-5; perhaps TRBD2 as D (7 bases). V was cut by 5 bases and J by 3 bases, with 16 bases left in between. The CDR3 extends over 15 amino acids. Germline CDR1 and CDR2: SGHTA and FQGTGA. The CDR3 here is CASSPGGGGEETQYF. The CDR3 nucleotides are TGTGCCAGCAGCCCCGGGGGAGGGGGGGAAGAGACCCAGTACTTC.

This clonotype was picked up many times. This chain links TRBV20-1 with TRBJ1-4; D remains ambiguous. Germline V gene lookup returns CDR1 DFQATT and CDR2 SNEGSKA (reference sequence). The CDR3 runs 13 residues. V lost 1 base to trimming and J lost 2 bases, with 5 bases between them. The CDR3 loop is CSARGVTNEKLFF. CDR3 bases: TGCAGTGCTAGAGGGGTGACTAATGAAAAACTGTTTTTT.

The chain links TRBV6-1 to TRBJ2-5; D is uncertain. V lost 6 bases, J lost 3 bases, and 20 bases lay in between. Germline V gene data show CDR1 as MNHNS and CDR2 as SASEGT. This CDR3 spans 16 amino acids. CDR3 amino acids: CASSLSGHPIKETQYF. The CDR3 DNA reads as TGTGCCAGCAGCCTGTCTGGGCACCCGATTAAAGAGACCCAGTACTTC.